This record concerns one T cell receptor (beta chain) sequence. The protocol was immunoSEQ multiplex PCR, while the TCRdb copy is restricted to in-frame clones and leaves out a portion. The repertoire includes about 68,000 clones, about 90% of them detected once, and over 0.65% sits in the top ten. CDR1 is SGDLS and CDR2 is YYNGEE in the germline V gene. V was pared by 6 bases and J by 4 bases, with 5 bases of the junction left unmatched. The CDR3 runs to 14 residues. The source of the sample is a study of T cell changes during pregnancy in multiple sclerosis. V is TRBV9 and J is TRBJ2-1; 9 positions agree with TRBD1. Source: peripheral blood, taken in the second trimester of pregnancy. This clonotype originated in a female donor with multiple sclerosis, enrolled in a pregnancy study. The DNA of the CDR3 is TGTGCCAGCAACCGGGACAGGGTATACAATGAGCAGTTCTTC. It translates to CASNRDRVYNEQFF. Looking up the rest from reference TRBV9 and TRBJ2-1 gives the full variable domain: DSGVTQTPKHLITATGQRVTLRCSPRSGDLSVYWYQQSLDQGLQFLIQYYNGEERAKGNILERFSAQQFPDLHSELNLSSLELGDSALYFCASNRDRVYNEQFFGPGTRLTVL.